Described below is a single TCR beta chain sequence and its context. The antigen is not known. The sample is drawn from a study of cytotoxic CD8 clonotypes in ibrutinib-treated CLL. Study at large: Within the patient group, 11 were relapsed/refractory and some 16 treatment-naive, and 17 were IGHV unmutated. A mean of around 270,000 productive templates and over 75,000 productive rearrangements was obtained per sample. General study points: Clonality increased at ibrutinib response, then returned toward baseline at progression.

Some clones are missing from TCRdb's copy, which holds only in-frame ones; the method was immunoSEQ multiplex PCR. The sample shows under 200,000 clones, roughly 80% of them seen only once. Germline V gene sequence: CDR1 MGHDK, CDR2 SYGVNS. Trimming pared 8 bases from V and 9 bases from J, leaving 17 bases between. CDR3 length: 13 residues. The clonotype was recovered from a human donor with chronic lymphocytic leukemia. The input for sequencing was PBMCs, taken after 12 months of ibrutinib treatment. V usage is TRBV25-1 and J usage is TRBJ2-1, with a weak D call TRBD2 (5 bases). The CDR3 nucleotides are TGTGCCAGCCGGGAAGTCGGCAAGGGTGAGCAGTTCTTC. Its translation is CASREVGKGEQFF.